The clone carrying this T cell receptor (beta chain) has more than one count but fewer than ten. These data belong to a study of T-cell reconstitution after alpha-beta-depleted transplantation in children. The TCRbeta library incorporated unique molecular identifiers. TCRdb ran MiXCR on the PCR reads and lists one entry per CDR3 protein. Counted here are approximately 510,000 distinct CDR3 sequences, around 18% occurring once; the ten biggest clones make up roughly 3.3%. In germline, CDR1 is SGHRS, CDR2 YFSETQ. The CDR3 extends over 18 amino acids. J lost 6 bases, V lost 1 base, and 14 bases had no gene match.

Sequencing was performed on PBMCs from the stem cell graft donor, taken from the stem cell graft. The rearrangement links TRBV5-1 to TRBJ2-1; 9 bases match TRBD2. The source is a human donor who donated a stem cell graft to a child with acute lymphoblastic leukemia. The CDR3 nucleotides are TGCGCCAGCAGCTTGAACTCTTGGGCTAGCGGGACTCTCAATGAGCAGTTCTTC. Its translation: CASSLNSWASGTLNEQFF.